The 9 T cell receptor beta chains reported below all come from one sample, sequenced in a study of regulatory T cells in long-lasting Graves disease. As to time point: newly diagnosed GD, antithyroid drugs for less than 3 months. RNA extracted from PBMCs served as the sequencing template. CDR3 regions were amplified by Arm-PCR using iRepertoire HTBI primers to build TCR beta libraries. TCRdb itself ran the multiplex PCR reads through MiXCR, one entry per CDR3 protein. The table shows 450,000 to 650,000 distinct CDR3 sequences, with roughly 15% occurring only once. This same sample was also part of a study on T cells in Graves' hyperthyroidism and ophthalmopathy.

The sample here was peripheral blood mononuclear cells (PBMCs), taken at new diagnosis, from a patient treated with antithyroid drugs. The receptors come from a woman aged 40 to 65 with Graves disease.

The table lists this clonotype with many counts. V usage is TRBV28 and J usage is TRBJ1-5; D possibly corresponds to TRBD1 (5 bases). V dropped 5 bases and J dropped 5 bases, with 13 bases sitting between them. CDR3 length: 14 amino acids. The germline V gene has CDR1 MDHEN and CDR2 SYDVKM. CDR3: CASSPERGHQPQHF. CDR3 sequence (DNA): TGTGCCAGCAGTCCCGAGAGGGGACATCAGCCCCAGCATTTT.

The chain links TRBV3-1 to TRBJ2-7; 8 bases are shared with TRBD2. Germline CDR1 LGHDT, CDR2 YNNKEL (reference sequence). The CDR3 sequence is 18 residues long. V lost 2 bases to trimming and J lost 4 bases; unmatched junction nucleotides: 16. In nucleotides, the CDR3 is TGTGCCAGCAGCCAAAGCGTCAGGTTGGCGGGGGGCCCATACGAGCAGTACTTC. Its protein product is CASSQSVRLAGGPYEQYF.

The V call is TRBV19, the J call TRBJ2-2; D ambiguous. V was pared by 2 bases and J by 1 base, with 11 bases between. The CDR3 sequence is 16 residues long. CDR1 and CDR2 (germline): LNHDA, SQIVND (reference sequence). Here the CDR3 reads CASSIPRSLNTGELFF. The CDR3 bases are TGTGCCAGTAGTATACCCCGCAGTTTGAACACCGGGGAGCTGTTTTTT.

The CDR3 DNA follows: TGCGCCAGCAGTTACGGGCCCCTCTACGAGCAGTACTTC. Its protein product is CASSYGPLYEQYF. V is TRBV4-1 and J is TRBJ2-7, with unresolved D. There are 13 residues in the CDR3. Germline V lookup: CDR1 MGHRA, CDR2 YSYEKL. Trimming shortened V by 6 bases and J by 3 bases, and 12 bases separated the two germline ends.

There are many counts of this clonotype. The gene calls are TRBV6-1 and TRBJ2-3, with 12 bases identical to TRBD2. V gave up 4 bases and J gave up 6 bases; unmatched junction bases: 8. Germline assignment: CDR1 MNHNS and CDR2 SASEGT. The CDR3 covers 16 residues. The CDR3 bases are TGTGCCAGCAGTGTTCTAGCGGGGGGGCCCCAGGATACGCAGTATTTT. It is translated as CASSVLAGGPQDTQYF.

V is TRBV27 and J is TRBJ2-6; tentative D call: TRBD2 (6 bases). The germline CDR1 and CDR2 sequences are MNHEY and SMNVEV (reference sequence). The CDR3 covers 17 residues. V was clipped by 6 bases and J by 0 bases, with 15 bases between them. CDR3 in amino acids: CASSGSRLLSGANVLTF. CDR3 coding DNA: TGTGCCAGCAGCGGGAGTAGACTACTCTCTGGGGCCAACGTCCTGACTTTC.

The table lists this clonotype with a few counts. The V call is TRBV7-9, the J call TRBJ2-5; TRBD2 matches 7 bases. CDR3 length: 17 amino acids. Germline trimming cut 5 bases from V and 1 base from J; bases unmatched to any gene: 13. Looked up from germline, CDR1 is SEHNR and CDR2 is FQNEAQ (reference sequence). In DNA form, the CDR3 reads TGTGCCAGCAGCCCTCTCTATTCCGGGGGGACCCAAGAGACCCAGTACTTC. It specifies CASSPLYSGGTQETQYF.

V gene TRBV5-1 combines with J gene TRBJ1-1; TRBD1 aligns across 7 bases. The length of the CDR3 is 14 residues. The germline V gene encodes CDR1 SGHRS and CDR2 YFSETQ. V lost 4 bases, J lost 4 bases, and 7 bases stayed unmatched. CDR3 amino acids: CASSRDREITEAFF. DNA for the CDR3: TGCGCCAGCAGCCGTGACAGGGAGATCACTGAAGCTTTCTTT.

This clonotype was seen ten or more times. The rearrangement links TRBV30 to TRBJ2-2; D unclear. Looked up from germline, CDR1 is GTSNPN and CDR2 is SVGIG (reference sequence). The CDR3 covers 13 residues. Deletions cut 0 bases from V and 7 bases from J, with 9 bases between. CDR3 sequence: CAWSVIPNGELFF. Here the CDR3 DNA reads TGTGCCTGGAGTGTAATCCCGAACGGGGAGCTGTTTTTT.